The clone carrying this TCR beta chain was observed once. The sample is drawn from a study of blood T cell repertoires in COVID-19. Produced via immunoSEQ multiplex PCR; TCRdb's table is partial and in-frame only. This table has about 49,000 clones, 86% appearing once. The length of the CDR3 is 14 residues. V was trimmed by 2 bases and J by 7 bases, leaving 10 bases between them. Per the germline V gene, CDR1 is SGHNT and CDR2 is YYREEE (reference sequence). V is TRBV5-4 and J is TRBJ1-6; D is undetermined. The receptor was isolated from a man aged 40-49 years with active COVID-19. Input material: peripheral blood. The CDR3: CASSLRVANSPLHF. The CDR3 DNA reads as TGTGCCAGCAGCTTACGGGTAGCCAATTCACCCCTCCACTTT.